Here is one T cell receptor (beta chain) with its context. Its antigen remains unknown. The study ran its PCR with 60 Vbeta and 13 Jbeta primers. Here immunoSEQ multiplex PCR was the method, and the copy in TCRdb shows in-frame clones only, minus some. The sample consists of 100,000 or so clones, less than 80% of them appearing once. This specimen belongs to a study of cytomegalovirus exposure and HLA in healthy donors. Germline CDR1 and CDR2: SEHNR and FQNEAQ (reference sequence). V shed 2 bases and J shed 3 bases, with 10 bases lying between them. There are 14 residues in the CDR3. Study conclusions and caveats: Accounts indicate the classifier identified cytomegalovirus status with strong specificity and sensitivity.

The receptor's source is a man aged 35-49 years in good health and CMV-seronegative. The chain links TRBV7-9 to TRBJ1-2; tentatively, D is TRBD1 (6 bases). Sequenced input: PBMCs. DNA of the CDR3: TGTGCCAGCAGCTTACAGGGGACGGACTATGGCTACACCTTC. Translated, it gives CASSLQGTDYGYTF.